The rows below give T cell receptor beta chains drawn from one sample of a study of cytomegalovirus exposure and HLA in healthy donors. Generated by immunoSEQ multiplex PCR, the TCRdb table keeps only in-frame clones and is missing some. The sample includes approximately 150,000 clones, around 75% of them seen just once. Material for sequencing was PBMCs. The receptor source for this set is a woman between 18 and 29 years old in good health and CMV-seronegative. Both conserved end residues are part of each CDR3. A D gene is named only where the DNA matches it firmly. Size values are once, few and many counts, or a class for expanded clones, and some rows have none.

clone_size j_call d_call v_call cdr3_aa cdr3_nt
few TRBJ2-7 TRBD1 TRBV19 CASSSRSPGQGYEQYF TGTGCCAGTAGTTCCCGATCCCCGGGACAGGGTTACGAGCAGTACTTC
- TRBJ1-5 - TRBV21-1 CASIHRDSPQHF TGTGCCAGCATCCACAGGGACAGTCCCCAGCATTTT
- TRBJ2-7 TRBD1 TRBV5-1 CASPPGQASYEQYF TGCGCCAGCCCGCCGGGACAGGCCTCCTACGAGCAGTACTTC
- TRBJ1-1 - TRBV7-2 CASSLVYGNTEAFF TGTGCCAGCAGCTTAGTCTATGGGAACACTGAAGCTTTCTTT
- TRBJ2-3 - TRBV6-5 CASTNPRGTDTQYF TGTGCCAGCACAAACCCCAGGGGCACAGATACGCAGTATTTT
- TRBJ2-3 TRBD2 TRBV10-1 CASNPRVGEGKYF TGCGCCAGCAACCCCAGGGTAGGGGAGGGGAAGTATTTT
- TRBJ2-2 - TRBV27 CASSLGTPPGELFF TGTGCCAGCAGTCTCGGGACACCCCCCGGGGAGCTGTTTTTT
- TRBJ2-7 TRBD1 TRBV4-1 CASSQEDRTGNEEQYF TGCGCCAGCAGCCAAGAGGATCGGACAGGGAACGAAGAGCAGTACTTC
- TRBJ2-7 - TRBV5-8 CASSLRGEQYF TGTGCCAGCAGCTTACGGGGCGAGCAGTACTTC
- TRBJ1-2 - TRBV11-3 CASSGTIQGRRGYTF TGTGCCAGCAGCGGTACCATACAGGGTCGGCGGGGCTACACCTTC
- TRBJ1-4 TRBD1 TRBV6-5 CASSLNRDRNEKLFF TGTGCCAGCAGCTTGAACCGGGACAGAAATGAAAAACTGTTTTTT
- TRBJ1-2 - TRBV19 CASRTLQGNYGYTF TGTGCCAGTAGAACCCTACAGGGCAACTATGGCTACACCTTC
- TRBJ1-4 - TRBV11-2 CASSSLAGSNEKLFF TGTGCCAGCAGCTCTCTAGCAGGATCTAATGAAAAACTGTTTTTT
- TRBJ2-7 TRBD1 TRBV7-9 CASSTRTGQSYEQYF TGTGCCAGCAGCACAAGGACAGGGCAGTCCTACGAGCAGTACTTC
- TRBJ2-5 - TRBV4-1 CASSHSTGEWVAQETQYF TGCGCCAGCAGCCACAGCACGGGGGAGTGGGTCGCGCAAGAGACCCAGTACTTC
- TRBJ2-5 - TRBV29-1 CSVDLAGQGETQYF TGCAGCGTTGATTTAGCGGGACAGGGAGAGACCCAGTACTTC
- TRBJ2-2 - TRBV2 CASSKTNTGELFF TGTGCCAGCAGTAAGACAAACACCGGGGAGCTGTTTTTT
- TRBJ2-3 TRBD1 TRBV30 CAWNSWDSLTDTQYF TGTGCCTGGAATTCCTGGGACAGCCTCACAGATACGCAGTATTTT
- TRBJ2-1 - TRBV30 CAWSVRGNEQFF TGTGCCTGGAGTGTACGGGGGAATGAGCAGTTCTTC
- TRBJ2-4 - TRBV28 CASSFGGSKNIQYF TGTGCCAGCAGTTTTGGAGGAAGCAAAAACATTCAGTACTTC
- TRBJ1-5 TRBD1 TRBV4-1 CASSPVIVKKTGSNQPQHF TGCGCCAGCAGCCCCGTAATAGTGAAAAAGACAGGGAGCAATCAGCCCCAGCATTTT
- TRBJ1-4 - TRBV19 CASSMVPGGEKLFF TGTGCCAGTAGTATGGTCCCCGGGGGTGAAAAACTGTTTTTT
- TRBJ2-1 TRBD2 TRBV10-1 CASSESDFTSGRVHNEQFF TGCGCCAGCAGTGAGTCGGACTTTACTAGCGGGAGAGTCCACAATGAGCAGTTCTTC
- TRBJ1-4 TRBD1 TRBV28 CASTETGGHEKLFF TGTGCCAGCACGGAGACAGGGGGGCATGAAAAACTGTTTTTT
- TRBJ1-4 TRBD1 TRBV7-9 CASSPRQGDEKLFF TGTGCCAGCAGCCCAAGACAGGGAGATGAAAAACTGTTTTTT
- TRBJ2-5 TRBD1 TRBV7-9 CASSPWTGGETQYF TGTGCCAGCAGCCCGTGGACAGGGGGAGAGACCCAGTACTTC